This TCR beta chain was profiled in a study of lymphopenia after photon versus proton radiotherapy. A note on this clone: The target antigen is unknown.

Method: immunoSEQ multiplex PCR; TCRdb's copy keeps in-frame clones and lacks some. Here the sample spans 22,000 or so clones, about 90% being singletons. From germline, CDR1 is SGHTA and CDR2 FQGNSA. The CDR3 has 16 amino acids. V dropped 6 bases and J dropped 2 bases, with 17 bases sitting between them. General observations from the study: Survival link was tested only in deceased patients; proton benefit remains a possibility. Larger post-nadir TCR diversity loss correlated inversely with survival in deceased patients. Relative stability marked proton patients; photon patients lost diversity and naive cells.

The clonotype was recovered from a woman aged 70-85 years with pancreatic cancer. Some clones in this sample may be carry-over from other donors' samples. J is TRBJ1-5 and V is TRBV7-2; D is perhaps TRBD1 (6 bases). Here the sequenced sample was peripheral blood, taken from a patient treated with proton-based radiotherapy. The DNA for the CDR3 is TGTGCCAGCAGTTACTTCGGGGGGCGCGGCAATCAGCCCCAGCATTTT. Translation: CASSYFGGRGNQPQHF. The full variable domain, its missing parts supplied by reference TRBV7-2 and TRBJ1-5, is GAGVSQSPSNKVTEKGKDVELRCDPISGHTALYWYRQSLGQGLEFLIYFQGNSAPDKSGLPSDRFSAERTGGSVSTLTIQRTQQEDSAVYLCASSYFGGRGNQPQHFGDGTRLSIL.